What follows are 22 T cell receptor beta chains derived from one specimen sequenced in a study of blood T cells in healthy people across ages. A sample-barcoded 5' primer and a J-beta primer mix were used in a second PCR of about 7 to 12 cycles. A single record per CDR3 protein comes from TCRdb applying MiXCR to the 5' RACE reads. This table has 800,000 or so distinct CDR3 sequences, 25% appearing once. This same sample was also taken into another study, of T cells of mothers and their children.

The sample comprised blood. These TCRs come from a boy younger than 18 in good health.

This clonotype has only a few counts. CDR3 nucleotides: TGTGCCAGCAGCCCCGCGGGACAGAACTATGGCTACACCTTC. Translating it yields CASSPAGQNYGYTF. The chain combines TRBV5-4 with TRBJ1-2; TRBD1 matches 7 bases. The germline gives CDR1 SGHNT, CDR2 YYREEE (reference sequence). This CDR3 region has 14 residues. The V gene end was trimmed by 4 bases and the J gene end by 2 bases; junction bases not matched to a gene: 5.

The V and J genes are TRBV12-3 or TRBV12-4 and TRBJ2-7; D is unresolved. This CDR3 has 14 residues. V was clipped by 0 bases and J by 2 bases, with 8 bases between them. DNA for the CDR3: TGTGCCAGCAGTTTAGCGCTGACCACCTACGAGCAGTACTTC. This sequence encodes CASSLALTTYEQYF.

Only a few counts were recorded for this clonotype. V usage is TRBV6-6 and J usage is TRBJ1-3; D is ambiguous. This CDR3 spans 12 amino acids. Trimming cost V 9 bases and J 4 bases, with 10 bases left between them. In germline, CDR1 is MNHNY, CDR2 SVGAGI (reference sequence). CDR3: CASNGGGNTIYF. The DNA of the CDR3 is TGTGCCAGTAACGGAGGGGGAAACACCATATATTTT.

This chain links TRBV20-1 with TRBJ2-7; weak D call: TRBD1 (6 bases). V was pared by 7 bases and J by 2 bases, with 18 bases between. Germline V gene sequence: CDR1 DFQATT, CDR2 SNEGSKA (reference sequence). The CDR3 is 14 residues long. In DNA, the CDR3 is TGCAGTGTCCCGGGGCAGGGGATCCCCTACGAGCAGTACTTC. Residues: CSVPGQGIPYEQYF.

This clonotype was observed a handful of times. V usage is TRBV28 and J usage is TRBJ2-7; a possible D gene is TRBD2 (6 bases). Per the germline V gene, CDR1 is MDHEN and CDR2 is SYDVKM. The germline V and J ends were trimmed by 6 bases and 4 bases, with 22 bases remaining between them. The CDR3 extends over 16 amino acids. This chain's CDR3 is CASSMISLRGLYEQYF. The CDR3 bases are TGTGCCAGCAGCATGATATCTCTGCGGGGACTTTACGAGCAGTACTTC.

The chain employs TRBV9 and TRBJ2-1, with 11 bases that match TRBD2. CDR3 length: 18 amino acids. Trimming cost V 4 bases and J 8 bases; bases outside gene matches: 17. Germline V gene sequence: CDR1 SGDLS, CDR2 YYNGEE. In nucleotides, the CDR3 is TGTGCCAGCAGCACCAGGGGGGATAGCGGGGGGGACTTGTATGAGCAGTTCTTC. It encodes CASSTRGDSGGDLYEQFF.

In this sample, this clonotype turned up a few times. The chain combines TRBV10-3 with TRBJ1-2, with TRBD1 as a possible D gene (5 bases). V was shortened by 6 bases and J by 3 bases, with 11 bases between the two germline ends. This CDR3 has 13 amino acids. The germline V gene has CDR1 ENHRY and CDR2 SYGVKD. CDR3 loop: CAIRPQGDYGYTF. CDR3 DNA: TGTGCCATCAGACCTCAGGGAGACTATGGCTACACCTTC.

J is TRBJ2-7 and V is TRBV5-1, with 14 bases identical to TRBD2. The CDR3 sequence is 18 residues long. CDR1 and CDR2 (germline): SGHRS, YFSETQ. Trimming cost V 0 bases and J 0 bases; bases outside gene matches: 5. CDR3 DNA: TGCGCCAGCAGCTTGGCGGATGGACTAGCGGGAGGCTCCTACGAGCAGTACTTC. This encodes CASSLADGLAGGSYEQYF.

The chain combines TRBV30 with TRBJ1-1, with 7 bases that match TRBD1. The CDR3 loop spans 11 amino acids. Germline V gene sequence: CDR1 GTSNPN, CDR2 SVGIG (reference sequence). V shed 5 bases, J shed 8 bases, and the junction held 5 bases outside the gene matches. The CDR3 DNA reads TGTGCCTGGGAAAGGACAGGAGAAGCTTTCTTT. Translating it yields CAWERTGEAFF.

This clonotype was counted between two and nine times. The junction shows a germline mismatch at one end, possibly a read error. The chain links TRBV28 to TRBJ2-5, with 7 nucleotides matching TRBD1. Germline CDR1 MDHEN, CDR2 SYDVKM. The CDR3 extends over 15 amino acids. CDR3 in DNA: TGTGCCGGCAGTCCTGAACCGGGACAGCAAGAGACCCAGTACTTC. Encoded protein: CAGSPEPGQQETQYF.

This clonotype was recorded at least ten times. V gene TRBV4-3 combines with J gene TRBJ2-6; a weak D match, TRBD1 (5 bases). The length of the CDR3 is 17 residues. The V gene's germline CDR1 is LGHNA and CDR2 YSLEER. The V end lost 1 base, the J end lost 0 bases, and 10 bases lay between the germline ends. CDR3 DNA: TGCGCCAGCAGCCAAGGAGACAGCATCTCTGGGGCCAACGTCCTGACTTTC. This codes for CASSQGDSISGANVLTF.

The chain recombines TRBV7-9 with TRBJ2-2; 11 positions agree with TRBD2. V trimming: 6 bases; J trimming: 6 bases; junction bases outside the gene matches: 6. The CDR3 has 15 amino acids. Germline V gives CDR1 SEHNR, CDR2 FQNEAQ (reference sequence). The DNA for the CDR3 is TGTGCCAGCAGGGAGGGACTAGCGGTCGCCGGGGAGCTGTTTTTT. This gives the protein CASREGLAVAGELFF.

The rearrangement links TRBV20-1 to TRBJ2-5, with D perhaps matching TRBD1 or TRBD2 (5 bases each). Germline CDR1 is DFQATT and CDR2 is SNEGSKA (reference sequence). The CDR3 extends over 13 amino acids. The CDR3 DNA is TGCAGCCCAGAGGGCAGGGTCGGAGAGACCCAGTACTTC. It yields the protein CSPEGRVGETQYF.

The table lists this clonotype with a few counts. The CDR3 region is CSASPRGSKNIQYF. The CDR3 nucleotides read TGCAGTGCTAGTCCCCGAGGGTCCAAAAACATTCAGTACTTC. The J gene is TRBJ2-4, the V gene TRBV20-1; D possibly corresponds to TRBD2 (5 bases). This CDR3 is 14 amino acids long. Trimming removed 3 bases at V and 2 bases at J, with 11 bases between. Per germline, CDR1 DFQATT and CDR2 SNEGSKA (reference sequence).

The chain employs TRBV14 and TRBJ2-2; 7 nucleotides match TRBD1. Germline loops: CDR1 SGHDN, CDR2 FVKESK. The CDR3 spans 17 residues. After removal of 4 bases from V and 3 bases from J, the junction contained 11 bases not matched to a gene. In DNA form, the CDR3 reads TGTGCCAGCAGCCCAGAAGAGGGACAGCCGTACACCGGGGAGCTGTTTTTT. Its protein is CASSPEEGQPYTGELFF.

The genes are TRBV29-1 and TRBJ2-1; D not resolved. The CDR3 spans 13 residues. The germline CDR1 and CDR2 sequences are SQVTM and ANQGSEA. V shed 1 base and J shed 4 bases, with 8 bases lying between them. CDR3 loop: CSVEGLRYNEQFF. The DNA for the CDR3 is TGCAGCGTTGAAGGGCTTAGATACAATGAGCAGTTCTTC.

The chain is built from TRBV20-1 and TRBJ1-1, with D hard to call. Germline CDR1 and CDR2: DFQATT and SNEGSKA (reference sequence). Trimming removed 5 bases from V and 0 bases from J, with 10 bases in between. The CDR3 runs 13 residues. The CDR3 coding sequence is TGCAGTGCTGTCGGACGCCTGAACACTGAAGCTTTCTTT. Protein product: CSAVGRLNTEAFF.

This clonotype was seen a few times. The genes are TRBV27 and TRBJ2-3; D uncertain. V was cut by 2 bases and J by 5 bases, with 14 bases left in between. Per the germline V gene, CDR1 is MNHEY and CDR2 is SMNVEV (reference sequence). This CDR3 region has 15 residues. DNA for the CDR3: TGTGCCAGCAGTTTACGTTCCACGATAGGAGATACGCAGTATTTT. Protein sequence: CASSLRSTIGDTQYF.

This clonotype appeared many times. The chain has TRBV7-9 and TRBJ2-1; TRBD2 aligns across 9 bases. CDR1 is SEHNR and CDR2 is FQNEAQ in the germline V gene (reference sequence). The CDR3 consists of 16 residues. V shed 5 bases, J shed 4 bases, and the junction held 9 bases outside the gene matches. The CDR3: CASSPQTSGGYNEQFF. The DNA of the CDR3 is TGTGCCAGCAGCCCCCAGACTAGCGGAGGATACAATGAGCAGTTCTTC.

This clonotype was seen ten or more times. The CDR3 bases are TGCAGCGTTGGAAGCGGTGGGGCCCCCCAGCATTTT. It is translated as CSVGSGGAPQHF. The chain links TRBV29-1 to TRBJ1-5, with TRBD1 as a possible D gene (5 bases). V was shortened by 4 bases and J by 10 bases, with 14 bases between the two germline ends. The CDR3 is made up of 12 amino acids. Germline CDR1 SQVTM, CDR2 ANQGSEA.

The sample holds many counts of this clonotype. The chain couples TRBV7-2 to TRBJ2-1; TRBD2 aligns across 12 bases. V dropped 5 bases and J dropped 0; count of bases not matched to a gene: 2. Germline V gene sequence: CDR1 SGHTA, CDR2 FQGNSA. The CDR3 runs 16 residues. CDR3 in DNA: TGTGCCAGCAGCGGGGGACTAGCGGGCTCCTACAATGAGCAGTTCTTC. Translation gives CASSGGLAGSYNEQFF.

This clonotype has a handful of counts. The chain uses TRBV11-2 and TRBJ1-6; no clear D gene. This CDR3 region has 15 residues. In germline, CDR1 is SGHAT, CDR2 FQNNGV. The V end was cut by 5 bases, the J end by 7 bases, with 15 bases between. In DNA, the CDR3 is TGTGCCAGCAGCCCGCTTCTTGGAGACAATTCACCCCTCCACTTT. Translation gives CASSPLLGDNSPLHF. The whole variable domain, remainder taken from reference TRBV11-2 and TRBJ1-6, is EAGVAQSPRYKIIEKRQSVAFWCNPISGHATLYWYQQILGQGPKLLIQFQNNGVVDDSQLPKDRFSAERLKGVDSTLKIQPAKLEDSAVYLCASSPLLGDNSPLHFGNGTRLTVT.